This record looks at one TCR beta chain sequence and its context. The J segment lost 5 bases and the V segment lost 5 bases, leaving 8 bases of the junction unmatched. CDR1 and CDR2 from the germline V gene are SGHDT and YYEEEE. This CDR3 is 15 amino acids long. Assay: immunoSEQ multiplex PCR; the TCRdb copy retains only in-frame clones and omits some. Of 150,000 to 200,000 clones listed, more than 85% are singletons. This sample stems from a study of blood T cell repertoires in COVID-19. Study-level background: COVID-19 samples from acute and convalescent phases originated in the United States, Italy and Spain.

The V gene is TRBV5-6, the J gene TRBJ2-1; TRBD1 matches 9 bases. The sample taken for sequencing was PBMCs or T cells enriched from blood (not recorded which). The sequence came from a human donor with acute COVID-19. The donor label of this sample is uncertain. Here the CDR3 reads CASRVRDRVNNEQFF. For the CDR3, the DNA is TGTGCCAGCAGAGTCCGGGACAGGGTTAACAATGAGCAGTTCTTC.